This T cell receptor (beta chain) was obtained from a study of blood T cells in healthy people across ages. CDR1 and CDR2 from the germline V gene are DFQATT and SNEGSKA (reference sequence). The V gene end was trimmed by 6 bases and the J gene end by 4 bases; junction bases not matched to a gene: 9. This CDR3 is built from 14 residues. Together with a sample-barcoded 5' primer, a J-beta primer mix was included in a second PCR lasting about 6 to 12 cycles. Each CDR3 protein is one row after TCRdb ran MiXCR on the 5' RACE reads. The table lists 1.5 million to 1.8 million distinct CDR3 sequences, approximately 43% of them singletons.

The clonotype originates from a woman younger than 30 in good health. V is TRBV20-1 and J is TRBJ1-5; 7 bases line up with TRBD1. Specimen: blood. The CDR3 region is CSATTGPRNQPQHF. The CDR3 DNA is TGCAGTGCAACGACAGGGCCGAGGAATCAGCCCCAGCATTTT.